Here is one TCR beta chain with its context. Its antigen specificity is not known. No base quality values were provided; no much bigger clone lies one nucleotide off. The data originate from a study of cytomegalovirus exposure and HLA in healthy donors (dated by TCRdb to 2016 to 2017). Looking at the study overall: An earlier analysis of 587 of the donors reported about 250 Gb of sequence data and roughly 100 million unique TCR beta sequences from 150 million to 200 million T cells. An early release covering roughly 640 HLA-typed donors comprised approximately 290 gigabases of sequencing data and approximately 85 million unique TCR sequences. Of the roughly 390 genotyped donors, 81% were placed in the genetic ancestry cluster associated with self-reported Caucasian donors. The study aimed to test whether cataloging public T cell receptors could reveal signatures of past pathogen exposure. The study profiled the T cell repertoires of hundreds of subjects by immunosequencing and related them to cytomegalovirus serostatus. Along with the approximately 700-subject first cohort, a separate validation cohort of 120 different subjects was used. The study combined high-throughput TCR immunosequencing, statistical association of individual TCRs with disease status, and machine learning to predict cytomegalovirus infection status. A later analysis re-analyzed previously published TCR beta repertoires from 600 to 850 donors and added high-resolution HLA genotyping to study TCR occurrence patterns. Rather than using new phenotypic data, the later analysis identified candidate immune exposures from TCR beta sequences and from how often those sequences occurred across donors. An earlier analysis of several hundred of the donors used high-throughput TCR beta sequencing to judge whether each TCR beta V gene segment behaved as functional or pseudogenic. Donor age, sex, ethnicity and CMV serostatus were compiled together with the repertoire data. A later genetic analysis used genome-wide SNP genotypes for about 60% of the 666 donors, treating that subset as a discovery cohort. All discovery cohort repertoires had been generated using a single sequencing platform. HLA typing covered class I and class II loci at four-digit resolution. The number of donors typed differed by locus, with about 629-640 for A, B, C, DRB1 and DQB1, roughly 520 for DQA1, 600 to 610 for DPA1, and some 440 for DPB1. Roughly five DR-DQ haplotypes were treated as single units for association and clustering because of strong linkage in the cohort. Across 398 genotyped donors of the cohort, an average of roughly 250,000 unique TCR beta nucleotide sequences per donor were sequenced, and roughly a sixth of those sequences were non-productive.

The library was generated by the immunoSEQ multiplex PCR assay. For the multiplex PCR, a mixture combining 60 forward primers for TCR Vbeta segments and 13 reverse primers for TCR Jbeta segments was used. The CDR3 region of rearranged TCR beta genes was amplified from genomic DNA with a multiplex PCR assay. On the Illumina HiSeq System, the amplified TCR beta libraries were sequenced as 87-base-pair reads. For the original study's pipeline: A later analysis counted tens of millions of unique TCR beta chains across the 666 repertoires, and roughly 10 million of these chains were shared by at least two donors. To remove PCR and sequencing errors, raw reads were error-corrected and collapsed into unique sequences using a nearest-neighbor algorithm that merged closely related sequences. To assign V, D and J gene segments, CDR3 sequences were aligned to IMGT reference sequences. Each retained sequence needed at least a six-nucleotide match to both a V gene segment and a J gene segment. A rearrangement was called productive if the CDR3 had no stop codons and remained in frame with V and J, and every other rearrangement was called non-productive. CDR3 was defined by IMGT convention, running from the second conserved V-encoded cysteine to the conserved J-encoded phenylalanine. Sequences without an unambiguous match to a single V gene segment were excluded from the earlier analysis of approximately 600 of the donors. In an earlier analysis of almost 600 of the donors, a V segment was called functional when productive rearrangements were above 56.7%, and segregating when the standard deviation between donors exceeded 5%. A statistical classification framework was built to diagnose cytomegalovirus status from the catalog of TCR beta chain sequences. V and J gene assignment, in a later analysis, came from comparing TCR nucleotide sequences with IMGT/GENE-DB human TR gene sequences. The TCRdist pipeline was used in a later analysis to assign CDR3 sequences and most-parsimonious VDJ recombination scenarios. In a later analysis, each TCR beta chain was defined by its CDR3 amino acid sequence together with its V-gene family, and reads without a unique V-gene family were excluded. To address suspected cross-contamination and a sequencing artifact, a later analysis removed approximately 590 highly shared, low-generation-probability nucleotide sequences. In a later analysis, a clonal expansion index for each public chain was calculated from normalized within-repertoire ranks of inferred template counts. In a later analysis, generation probabilities were computed with a VDJ recombination model fitted to out-of-frame rearrangements, and the resulting probabilities were checked against IGoR. In a later analysis, hypergeometric tests were used to score TCR-TCR, TCR-HLA and TCR-CMV co-occurrence, with a repertoire-size bias correction applied to TCR pairs. False discovery rates were estimated in a later analysis by permuting HLA or CMV assignments 20 times. In a later analysis, co-occurring TCRs were grouped using DBSCAN, with TCRdist sequence similarity added in when clustering inside HLA-allele-positive subsets. Repertoires with fewer than 30,000 or more than 120,000 public chains, plus five repertoires with anomalous nucleotide sharing, were excluded from co-occurrence clustering. TCRdb holds this immuneACCESS table with in-frame rearrangements only. Some clones are missing; in checked studies, unresolved V genes explain under half, and the rest has no known cause. The V and J calls and the clone size are those of that table, but D and trimming were determined from the DNA. In this sample the table shows approximately 280,000 clones, approximately 90% of which occur a single time. Roughly 2.1% of the sample is taken by the ten largest.

In total, 666 healthy bone marrow donors made up the cohort. At the time of sampling, every cohort member was nominally healthy, though immune exposures that went unrecorded were likely present. The donor tested CMV seronegative and was one of the 352 seronegative cohort members. A peripheral blood sample was collected from each donor, and TCR beta sequencing was performed on peripheral blood mononuclear cells. Genomic DNA was extracted from the blood cell samples with the Qiagen DNeasy Blood Extraction Kit. Overall study results and their limits: An earlier analysis of approximately 570 of the donors showed that most TCR beta V segments appeared in productive rearrangements either about 87% or about 30% of the time, which broadly matched IMGT annotations. Strong co-occurrence of HLA alleles, especially DR and DQ, made assigning TCR associations to individual alleles difficult. The earlier analysis of approximately 560 of the donors excluded fewer than 20 rarely observed V segments, including chromosome 9 orphons, because counts were too low. The authors suggested that the approach could potentially be extended to other disease states and immunological phenotypes. In both the original and validation cohorts, the classifier was reported to diagnose cytomegalovirus status with high specificity and sensitivity. A further reported finding was that TCR beta sequences accurately predicted the HLA-A and HLA-B alleles for most subjects in the first cohort. Because some donors lacked HLA typing at each locus, the association tests relied only on the typed subset. According to a later genetic analysis, donors in an Asian-associated ancestry cluster had fewer N-insertions in productive TCRs than the roughly 660-donor mean. A later analysis associated around 16,000 TCR beta sequences with specific HLA alleles at a false discovery rate of 0.05. According to a later analysis, most CMV-associated TCR beta chains appeared to be HLA-restricted, and the HLA associations seemed to be driven largely by CMV exposure. The sequencing pipeline was judged likely to have produced a cluster of highly shared sequence variants as a technical artifact. In a later analysis, HLA-associated TCR beta chains were found to be more clonally expanded and to have lower generation probabilities than equally common non-associated chains. A later genetic analysis associated a missense DCLRE1C variant with V-gene and J-gene trimming of TCR beta chains, and an independent cohort replicated the association. Immune exposure information for the cohort was limited to CMV serostatus. Several of the top co-occurrence clusters appeared to be linked to parvovirus B19, influenza, CMV and Epstein-Barr virus, according to a later analysis. A total of 150 to 200 TCR beta chains were listed by the study as associated with cytomegalovirus. Most TCR sequences were observed very rarely across donors, whereas some public TCRs were present in many individuals. This cohort had only TCR beta chains sequenced, and the lack of alpha or paired-chain data limited which features could be detected. In vitro tests confirmed that a few of the cytomegalovirus-associated TCR beta chains recognize cytomegalovirus antigens. Correlated functional status among segregating V segments might be attributable to linkage disequilibrium, but an unknown experimental factor could not be ruled out. Roughly uniform sequencing depth across donors was assumed in presence/absence analyses, although this assumption may not hold. In a later analysis, TCR association rates were found to vary across HLA loci, with the most associated TCRs seen for DRB1 alleles and the fewest for HLA-C alleles. The 87-base-pair reads could not distinguish some IMGT-functional V segments, including TRBV6-2 and TRBV6-3, so those segments were excluded.

The germline V gene gives CDR1 as SNHLY and CDR2 as FYNNEI. From the cysteine through the phenylalanine, the CDR3 covers 14 amino acids. The read is trimmed to its CDR3 DNA, 42 bases read in frame from base 1. Relative to germline, V is 5 bases shorter and J is 0 bases shorter, with 10 bases between their ends. This sequence was found in a woman in her late teens or twenties in good health and CMV-seronegative. In this chain, TRBV2 is recombined with TRBJ1-2; no D segment can be confidently identified. Sequences were obtained from PBMCs. The DNA is TGTGCCAGCAGTCCAGGCCAGACTAACTATGGCTACACCTTC. It translates to CASSPGQTNYGYTF.